A selection of T cell receptor beta chains follows, all from one sample in a study of blood T cell repertoires in COVID-19. Produced via immunoSEQ multiplex PCR; TCRdb's table is partial and in-frame only. The sample shows more than 60,000 clones, 88% of them seen only once. The sequencing input was peripheral blood. The receptors shown here come from an older woman with COVID-19, enrolled during active disease. Each CDR3 is given without its conserved first and last residue.

TRBJ2-3 | TRBV24-1 | ATQGGVTDTQY
TRBJ2-7 | TRBV18 | ASSPPTGVSYEQY
TRBJ2-7 | TRBV6-2/TRBV6-3 | ASSYPTGYEQY
TRBJ1-2 | TRBV30 | AWSGDREYGYT
TRBJ2-1 | TRBV9 | ASSVGTSGAYNEQF
TRBJ2-7 | TRBV19 | ASSIEVASGVSYEQY
TRBJ2-1 | TRBV11-2 | ASSPATGRYNEQF
TRBJ1-2 | TRBV10-3 | AIREGAGYGYT
TRBJ2-3 | TRBV7-8 | ASSLEIAGPKNTQY
TRBJ2-7 | TRBV5-1 | ASSEGQGFYEQY
TRBJ1-1 | TRBV10-3 | AISDEDRGTEAF
TRBJ2-7 | TRBV3-1/TRBV3-2 | ASSQDWGGPTPQPLNWYEQY
TRBJ1-2 | TRBV7-2 | ASSPARYGYT